Following are 27 T cell receptor beta chains from one sample sequenced in a study of radiotherapy plus CTLA-4 blockade in lung cancer. TCRdb's table, derived via immunoSEQ multiplex PCR, lists solely in-frame clones and lacks some. The repertoire holds 75,000 to 100,000 clones, around nine tenths seen once, with 4.9% in the top ten. Sample: peripheral blood, taken from a patient treated with radiotherapy plus ipilimumab. These receptors were collected from a human donor with non-small cell lung cancer that progressed on radiotherapy plus ipilimumab.

The chain carries TRBV6-1 and TRBJ2-5; D is uncertain. Looked up from germline, CDR1 is MNHNS and CDR2 is SASEGT. The CDR3 length is 13 residues. With 1 base removed from V and 7 bases from J, the gap between germline ends came to 10 bases. The CDR3 is CASSEGPGGTQYF. Written as DNA, the CDR3 is TGTGCCAGCAGTGAAGGACCGGGCGGGACCCAGTACTTC.

The chain couples TRBV7-3 to TRBJ2-7; D gene unclear. V was pared by 5 bases and J by 6 bases, with 14 bases between. CDR3 length: 13 residues. CDR1 SGHTA and CDR2 FQGTGA come from the germline V gene. CDR3 residues: CASSPRQGSEQYF. The CDR3 DNA is TGTGCCAGCAGCCCCCGGCAAGGTTCCGAGCAGTACTTC.

This clone was seen just once. The chain recombines TRBV10-3 with TRBJ2-3, with 8 bases matching TRBD2. CDR3 length equals 14 residues. Trimming at V came to 9 bases and at J to 3 bases, leaving 8 bases not matched to a gene. The germline V gene has CDR1 ENHRY and CDR2 SYGVKD. The CDR3 DNA follows: TGTGCCATTAGCCCCAGCGGGAGAACAGATACGCAGTATTTT. Amino acids: CAISPSGRTDTQYF.

CDR3 loop: CASDRGTEAFF. The CDR3 DNA follows: TGTGCATCGGACAGGGGCACTGAAGCTTTCTTT. The chain combines TRBV30 with TRBJ1-1, with 9 bases fitting TRBD1. The CDR3 spans 11 residues. Germline CDR1 GTSNPN, CDR2 SVGIG (reference sequence).

This clone was detected once. The genes are TRBV30 and TRBJ1-2; 9 nucleotides line up with TRBD1. Germline CDR1 reads GTSNPN; CDR2 reads SVGIG (reference sequence). The CDR3 totals 14 residues. V trimming: 3 bases; J trimming: 5 bases; junction bases outside the gene matches: 7. The CDR3 DNA reads TGTGCCTGGAGGGACAGGGGAAGGGTATATGGCTACACCTTC. It yields the protein CAWRDRGRVYGYTF. Drawing the rest from reference TRBV30 and TRBJ1-2, the complete variable domain is SQTIHQWPATLVQPVGSPLSLECTVEGTSNPNLYWYRQAAGRGLQLLFYSVGIGQISSEVPQNLSASRPQDRQFILSSKKLLLSDSGFYLCAWRDRGRVYGYTFGSGTRLTVV.

The chain combines TRBV4-1 with TRBJ2-7, with D hard to call. The germline V and J ends were trimmed by 3 bases and 3 bases, with 9 bases remaining between them. The CDR3 is made up of 13 amino acids. Germline CDR1 reads MGHRA; CDR2 reads YSYEKL. CDR3 sequence: CASSQGYHYEQYF. The CDR3 DNA sequence: TGCGCCAGCAGCCAGGGATACCACTACGAGCAGTACTTC.

CDR3 loop: CASRALRGAQPQHF. CDR3 in DNA: TGTGCCAGCAGAGCGCTTCGGGGAGCTCAGCCCCAGCATTTT. The chain uses TRBV6-6 and TRBJ1-5; D is uncertain. V was pared by 6 bases and J by 6 bases, with 15 bases between. CDR1 is MNHNY, CDR2 SVGAGI, per germline (reference sequence). The CDR3 spans 14 residues.

This clone was detected a few times. The chain joins TRBV5-1 to TRBJ2-3; the D call may be TRBD1 or TRBD2 (5 bases each). The CDR3 length is 15 residues. V was trimmed by 0 bases and J by 4 bases, leaving 12 bases between them. Germline CDR1 is SGHRS and CDR2 is YFSETQ. The CDR3 DNA reads TGCGCCAGCAGCTTGGCCTTCGGGACCGCAGATACGCAGTATTTT. Amino acids: CASSLAFGTADTQYF.

V is TRBV11-2 and J is TRBJ2-2; tentative D call: TRBD2 (5 bases). V lost 0 bases and J lost 6, with 8 bases in between. Germline V gene sequence: CDR1 SGHAT, CDR2 FQNNGV. This CDR3 is 14 amino acids long. CDR3 sequence reads: CASSLDREAGELFF. The CDR3, as DNA: TGTGCCAGCAGCTTAGATCGGGAAGCCGGGGAGCTGTTTTTT.

This chain connects TRBV5-4 to TRBJ2-1, with 10 bases that match TRBD2. The germline CDR1 and CDR2 sequences are SGHNT and YYREEE (reference sequence). The V and J ends lost 5 bases and 5 bases, in that order; junction bases with no gene match: 10. The CDR3 has 16 residues. In DNA, the CDR3 is TGTGCCAGCAGACCAAATAGCGGGAGGTCCAACAATGAGCAGTTCTTC. Protein product: CASRPNSGRSNNEQFF.

The table lists this clone with a count of one. This chain connects TRBV7-9 to TRBJ1-2; TRBD1 aligns across 9 bases. The CDR3 consists of 16 residues. J was trimmed by 4 bases and V by 3 bases; bases with no gene match: 9. Germline values: CDR1 SEHNR, CDR2 FQNEAQ (reference sequence). As DNA, the CDR3 is TGTGCCAGCAGCTTCCGGGACAGGGATTTAGGCTATGGCTACACCTTC. Protein sequence: CASSFRDRDLGYGYTF.

The V call is TRBV10-1, the J call TRBJ2-5; 10 nucleotides line up with TRBD2. After removal of 0 bases from V and 4 bases from J, the junction contained 5 bases not matched to a gene. There are 16 residues in the CDR3. The germline CDR1 and CDR2 sequences are WNHNN and SYGVQD (reference sequence). As DNA, the CDR3 is TGCGCCAGCAGTGAGTCTCCAGCGGGAGGGCCAGAGACCCAGTACTTC. Encoded protein: CASSESPAGGPETQYF.

The chain recombines TRBV11-2 with TRBJ1-1, with D uncertain. In germline, CDR1 is SGHAT, CDR2 FQNNGV. V lost 0 bases to trimming and J lost 9 bases, with 8 bases between them. This CDR3 is built from 12 residues. The CDR3 DNA is TGTGCCAGCAGCTTAGAAATTGGGCAAGCTTTCTTT. Translated: CASSLEIGQAFF.

As DNA, the CDR3 is TGTGCCAGCAGTGAACGGGAAGCGGGGGGGGTCCCGGATACGCAGTATTTT. Protein sequence: CASSEREAGGVPDTQYF. The chain recombines TRBV6-1 with TRBJ2-3; 10 bases line up with TRBD2. Germline lookup yields CDR1 MNHNS and CDR2 SASEGT. The CDR3 runs 17 residues. Trimming cost V 2 bases and J 6 bases; bases outside gene matches: 11.

CDR3 region: CASQGIGNQPQHF. The DNA of the CDR3 is TGTGCCAGCCAGGGGATTGGTAATCAGCCCCAGCATTTT. The J gene is TRBJ1-5, the V gene TRBV25-1; D possibly corresponds to TRBD1 (6 bases). The V and J ends lost 8 bases and 4 bases respectively, with 12 bases between them. Germline V CDR1 and CDR2: MGHDK, SYGVNS. CDR3 size: 13 residues.

V usage is TRBV6-5 and J usage is TRBJ2-7; 7 bases are shared with TRBD1. CDR1 and CDR2 from the germline V gene are MNHEY and SVGAGI. The CDR3 is 15 amino acids. V shed 6 bases, J shed 6 bases, and the junction held 14 bases outside the gene matches. CDR3 coding DNA: TGTGCCAGCAGCCCACCCGACAGGGAAGTAGGCGAGCAGTACTTC. This encodes CASSPPDREVGEQYF.

V and J are TRBV5-1 and TRBJ2-2; D gene unclear. Trimming cost V 3 bases and J 6 bases, with 9 bases left between them. The CDR3 consists of 13 residues. Per the germline V gene, CDR1 is SGHRS and CDR2 is YFSETQ. The CDR3 nucleotides read TGCGCCAGCAGCTCTAAGGGCTCCGGGGAGCTGTTTTTT. Translation gives CASSSKGSGELFF. The full variable domain, rest sourced from reference TRBV5-1 and TRBJ2-2, is KAGVTQTPRYLIKTRGQQVTLSCSPISGHRSVSWYQQTPGQGLQFLFEYFSETQRNKGNFPGRFSGRQFSNSRSEMNVSTLELGDSALYLCASSSKGSGELFFGEGSRLTVL.

The chain is built from TRBV5-1 and TRBJ2-5; D remains unclear. Trimming removed 5 bases from V and 1 base from J, with 12 bases in between. Per germline, CDR1 SGHRS and CDR2 YFSETQ. This CDR3 has 14 amino acids. CDR3 coding DNA: TGCGCCAGCAGGGCCACCTATAGCCAAGAGACCCAGTACTTC. As protein: CASRATYSQETQYF.

The chain recombines TRBV2 with TRBJ1-1; D remains ambiguous. This CDR3 contains 13 residues. Germline-derived CDR1 and CDR2 are SNHLY and FYNNEI. Trimming cost V 7 bases and J 4 bases, with 13 bases left between them. CDR3 in DNA: TGTGCCAGCACCTTCTCATGGGTCACTGAAGCTTTCTTT. Translation gives CASTFSWVTEAFF.

The chain combines TRBV19 with TRBJ2-7; D could derive from TRBD1 or TRBD2 (6 bases each). The CDR3 loop spans 15 amino acids. Germline V gives CDR1 LNHDA, CDR2 SQIVND (reference sequence). V was shortened by 6 bases and J by 5 bases, with 20 bases between the two germline ends. This CDR3 is CASSTAGQGKDEQYF. The CDR3 nucleotides are TGTGCCAGTAGCACGGCGGGGCAGGGGAAGGACGAGCAGTACTTC.

The rearrangement links TRBV7-3 to TRBJ2-1; perhaps TRBD2 as D (5 bases). Germline V gene sequence: CDR1 SGHTA, CDR2 FQGTGA. This CDR3 is built from 13 residues. The V and J ends lost 5 bases and 12 bases respectively, with 17 bases between them. CDR3 nucleotide sequence: TGTGCCAGCAGCCCCGATGGACTCCCTAGGCAGTTCTTC. Translation: CASSPDGLPRQFF. Full variable domain (missing parts from reference TRBV7-3 and TRBJ2-1): GAGVSQTPSNKVTEKGKYVELRCDPISGHTALYWYRQSLGQGPEFLIYFQGTGAADDSGLPNDRFFAVRPEGSVSTLKIQRTERGDSAVYLCASSPDGLPRQFFGPGTRLTVL.

This clone was picked up a small number of times. This chain uses TRBV19 with TRBJ1-1; no reliable D call. The ends were cut back, 7 bases at V and 1 base at J, with 4 bases in the middle. CDR1 and CDR2 (germline): LNHDA, SQIVND (reference sequence). There are 11 residues in the CDR3. The CDR3 loop is CASNRNTEAFF. The CDR3 DNA follows: TGTGCCAGTAACCGGAACACTGAAGCTTTCTTT.

V is TRBV9 and J is TRBJ2-1; tentatively, D is TRBD2 (6 bases). V dropped 0 bases and J dropped 9 bases, with 13 bases sitting between them. Germline-derived CDR1 and CDR2 are SGDLS and YYNGEE. The CDR3 spans 14 residues. The CDR3 region is CASSVGVVGGEQFF. In nucleotides, the CDR3 is TGTGCCAGCAGCGTAGGAGTTGTGGGGGGTGAGCAGTTCTTC.

V usage is TRBV7-3 and J usage is TRBJ2-7; D uncertain. The CDR3 length is 11 residues. Germline V gene lookup returns CDR1 SGHTA and CDR2 FQGTGA. The V end was cut by 2 bases, the J end by 3 bases, with 2 bases between. The CDR3 nucleotides read TGTGCCAGCAGCTTAGACTACGAGCAGTACTTC. Encoded protein: CASSLDYEQYF.

This chain joins TRBV6-5 and TRBJ2-2, with 8 bases aligning to TRBD1. The CDR3 is made up of 16 amino acids. Germline V gives CDR1 MNHEY, CDR2 SVGAGI. Trimming took 2 bases from V and 1 from J; bases not matched to a gene: 3. Here the CDR3 reads CASSYPGGKNTGELFF. The CDR3 DNA sequence: TGTGCCAGCAGTTACCCAGGGGGCAAGAACACCGGGGAGCTGTTTTTT.

The chain employs TRBV4-2 and TRBJ2-7; TRBD2 is a possible D gene (5 bases). The V end lost 4 bases, the J end lost 2 bases, and 18 bases lay between the germline ends. This CDR3 is built from 16 residues. Germline V gene lookup returns CDR1 LGHNA and CDR2 YNFKEQ. The CDR3 reads CASSPGLGSETYEQYF. The CDR3 coding sequence is TGTGCCAGCAGCCCGGGTCTGGGTAGCGAGACCTACGAGCAGTACTTC.

The CDR3 region is CASSSGTEETQYF. In DNA, the CDR3 is TGTGCCAGCAGCTCCGGGACAGAAGAGACCCAGTACTTC. The gene calls are TRBV5-4 and TRBJ2-5; 7 nucleotides align to TRBD1. Germline loops: CDR1 SGHNT, CDR2 YYREEE (reference sequence). With V trimmed by 3 bases and J by 3 bases, 2 bases remained unmatched. The CDR3 loop spans 13 amino acids. The whole variable domain, filled in from reference TRBV5-4 and TRBJ2-5, reads ETGVTQSPTHLIKTRGQQVTLRCSSQSGHNTVSWYQQALGQGPQFIFQYYREEENGRGNFPPRFSGLQFPNYSSELNVNALELDDSALYLCASSSGTEETQYFGPGTRLLVL.